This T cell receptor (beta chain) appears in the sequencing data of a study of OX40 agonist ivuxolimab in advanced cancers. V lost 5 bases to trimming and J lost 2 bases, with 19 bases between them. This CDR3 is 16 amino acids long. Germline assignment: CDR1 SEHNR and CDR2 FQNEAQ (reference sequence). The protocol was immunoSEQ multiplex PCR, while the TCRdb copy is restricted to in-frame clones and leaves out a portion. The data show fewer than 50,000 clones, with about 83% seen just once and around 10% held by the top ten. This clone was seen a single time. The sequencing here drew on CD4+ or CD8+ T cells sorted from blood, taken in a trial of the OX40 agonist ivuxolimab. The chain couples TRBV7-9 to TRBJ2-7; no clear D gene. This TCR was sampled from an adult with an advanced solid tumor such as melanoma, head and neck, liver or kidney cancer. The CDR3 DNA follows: TGTGCCAGCAGCACCTGGGGAATCCTTTACCCCTACGAGCAGTACTTC. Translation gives CASSTWGILYPYEQYF.